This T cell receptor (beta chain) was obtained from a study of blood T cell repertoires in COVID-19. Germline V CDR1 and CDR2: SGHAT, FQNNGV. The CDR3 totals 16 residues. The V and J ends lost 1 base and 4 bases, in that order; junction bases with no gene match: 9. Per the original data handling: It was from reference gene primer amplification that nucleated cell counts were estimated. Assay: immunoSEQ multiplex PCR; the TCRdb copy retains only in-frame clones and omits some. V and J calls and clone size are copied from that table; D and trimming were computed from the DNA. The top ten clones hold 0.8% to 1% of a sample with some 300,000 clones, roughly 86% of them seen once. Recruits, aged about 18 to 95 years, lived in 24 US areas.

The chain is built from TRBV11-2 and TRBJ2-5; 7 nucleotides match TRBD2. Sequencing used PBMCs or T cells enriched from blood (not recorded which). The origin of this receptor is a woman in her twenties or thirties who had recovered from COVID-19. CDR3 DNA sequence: TGTGCCAGCAGCTTAGTAGGCGGGAGTGGTGGAGAGACCCAGTACTTC. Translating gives CASSLVGGSGGETQYF.